These 31 T cell receptor beta chains came from one sample sequenced in a study of blood T cell repertoires in COVID-19. The protocol was immunoSEQ multiplex PCR, while the TCRdb copy is restricted to in-frame clones and leaves out a portion. This table holds tens of thousands of clones, roughly 74% found once. Sequencing used peripheral blood. The source is a man in his forties or fifties with COVID-19, enrolled during active disease.

The chain recombines TRBV10-3 with TRBJ1-5, with 12 bases aligning to TRBD1. Germline V gives CDR1 ENHRY, CDR2 SYGVKD. The CDR3 loop spans 16 amino acids. Germline trimming cut 6 bases from V and 5 bases from J; bases unmatched to any gene: 8. The chain's CDR3 is CAISTGTGGVDQPQHF. CDR3 DNA: TGTGCCATCAGCACCGGGACAGGGGGCGTTGATCAGCCCCAGCATTTT.

The chain couples TRBV6-5 to TRBJ2-7, with 7 bases that match TRBD2. There are 15 residues in the CDR3. CDR1 is MNHEY and CDR2 is SVGAGI in the germline V gene. J lost 2 bases, V lost 0 bases, and 4 bases had no gene match. The DNA of the CDR3 is TGTGCCAGCAGTTACTCAGGACTAGTACCCTACGAGCAGTACTTC. Translated, it gives CASSYSGLVPYEQYF.

With regard to this clone: Other DNA sequences in this sample translate to the same CDR3. The chain uses TRBV5-5 and TRBJ2-7; 8 positions match TRBD2. Germline values: CDR1 SGHKS, CDR2 YYEKEE (reference sequence). The CDR3 runs 15 residues. V dropped 0 bases and J dropped 3; count of bases not matched to a gene: 5. CDR3 region: CASSLGLAGIYEQYF. CDR3 sequence (DNA): TGTGCCAGCAGCTTGGGTTTAGCGGGGATCTACGAGCAGTACTTC.

By share of the sample, this clone is medium-sized. The chain couples TRBV19 to TRBJ2-2; D is possibly TRBD2 (5 bases). This CDR3 is built from 14 residues. Germline CDR1 LNHDA, CDR2 SQIVND (reference sequence). V gave up 8 bases and J gave up 4 bases, with 14 bases separating them. The DNA of the CDR3 is TGTGCCAGTTGTGGCGGGTTGTGCACCGGGGAGCTGTTTTTT. Its translation is CASCGGLCTGELFF.

This clone was seen more than once but under ten times. The CDR3 loop reads CASSIAGRRGYEQYF. The CDR3 nucleotides are TGTGCCAGTAGTATAGCTGGGCGAAGGGGCTACGAGCAGTACTTC. The chain uses TRBV19 and TRBJ2-7, with a tentative D call TRBD1 (5 bases). V lost 1 base and J lost 3, with 13 bases in between. The length of the CDR3 is 15 residues. CDR1 is LNHDA and CDR2 is SQIVND in the germline V gene (reference sequence). Looking up the rest from reference TRBV19 and TRBJ2-7 gives the full variable domain: DGGITQSPKYLFRKEGQNVTLSCEQNLNHDAMYWYRQDPGQGLRLIYYSQIVNDFQKGDIAEGYSVSREKKESFPLTVTSAQKNPTAFYLCASSIAGRRGYEQYFGPGTRLTVT.

The gene calls are TRBV5-1 and TRBJ2-3; 7 nucleotides agree with TRBD1. Looked up from germline, CDR1 is SGHRS and CDR2 is YFSETQ. Trimming took 3 bases from V and 2 from J; bases not matched to a gene: 6. The CDR3 totals 15 residues. The CDR3: CASSSTGDLTDTQYF. CDR3 bases: TGCGCCAGCAGCTCCACAGGGGATCTCACAGATACGCAGTATTTT.

V gene TRBV2 combines with J gene TRBJ1-1; 8 positions agree with TRBD1. Trimming removed 7 bases from V and 1 base from J; junction bases left unmatched: 5. Germline V gives CDR1 SNHLY, CDR2 FYNNEI. There are 14 residues in the CDR3. The CDR3 DNA reads as TGTGCCAGCAAAGGGGACAGGCAGAACACTGAAGCTTTCTTT. Protein sequence: CASKGDRQNTEAFF.

The chain is built from TRBV19 and TRBJ2-3; D perhaps matches TRBD2 (7 bases). V lost 4 bases to trimming and J lost 2 bases, with 16 bases between them. The CDR3 is 16 residues long. Germline-derived CDR1 and CDR2 are LNHDA and SQIVND (reference sequence). The CDR3 sequence: CASSNGGGDLTDTQYF. The CDR3 region has the DNA TGTGCCAGTAGTAATGGGGGGGGCGACCTCACAGATACGCAGTATTTT.

This rearrangement joins TRBV2 to TRBJ2-3; D is perhaps TRBD2 (6 bases). This CDR3 has 17 residues. V was pared by 0 bases and J by 6 bases, with 19 bases between. Germline V gene lookup returns CDR1 SNHLY and CDR2 FYNNEI. The CDR3 loop is CASSEALPEGGEDTQYF. The DNA of the CDR3 is TGTGCCAGCAGTGAAGCGCTTCCGGAGGGTGGCGAGGATACGCAGTATTTT. Full variable domain (outside the CDR3, taken from reference TRBV2 and TRBJ2-3): EPEVTQTPSHQVTQMGQEVILRCVPISNHLYFYWYRQILGQKVEFLVSFYNNEISEKSEIFDDQFSVERPDGSNFTLKIRSTKLEDSAMYFCASSEALPEGGEDTQYFGPGTRLTVL.

This chain uses TRBV24-1 with TRBJ2-5; 9 bases are shared with TRBD2. CDR1 KGHDR and CDR2 SFDVKD come from the germline V gene. This CDR3 spans 13 amino acids. The V gene end was trimmed by 9 bases and the J gene end by 4 bases; junction bases not matched to a gene: 5. CDR3 in amino acids: CATSTSGRETQYF. The CDR3 DNA is TGTGCCACCTCGACTAGCGGCCGAGAGACCCAGTACTTC.

The V call is TRBV18, the J call TRBJ2-3; TRBD1 agrees at 10 bases. CDR1 is KGHSH and CDR2 is LQKENI in the germline V gene. V lost 4 bases to trimming and J lost 3 bases; unmatched junction nucleotides: 7. This CDR3 region has 16 residues. CDR3 sequence reads: CASSLRGQGSTDTQYF. The CDR3 nucleotides are TGTGCCAGCTCACTCCGGGGACAGGGGTCAACAGATACGCAGTATTTT.

Comment on this clone: Additional DNA sequences in this sample encode the identical CDR3. The J gene is TRBJ1-1, the V gene TRBV6-5, with 7 bases that match TRBD1. The CDR3 consists of 14 residues. With V trimmed by 6 bases and J by 0 bases, 4 bases remained unmatched. Germline V gene sequence: CDR1 MNHEY, CDR2 SVGAGI. DNA of the CDR3: TGTGCCAGCAGAAGACAGGGCTTGAACACTGAAGCTTTCTTT. This encodes CASRRQGLNTEAFF.

The chain has TRBV29-1 and TRBJ1-4; 10 bases agree with TRBD1. CDR3 size: 12 residues. The J segment lost 8 bases and the V segment lost 6 bases, leaving 3 bases of the junction unmatched. The germline V gene has CDR1 SQVTM and CDR2 ANQGSEA. This CDR3 reads CSVKDRGEKLFF. CDR3 nucleotides: TGCAGCGTCAAGGACAGGGGGGAAAAACTGTTTTTT.

This chain links TRBV5-1 with TRBJ2-2; 10 bases agree with TRBD2. The CDR3 contains 15 residues. Germline loops: CDR1 SGHRS, CDR2 YFSETQ. V lost 1 base and J lost 4; bases outside the gene matches: 1. The CDR3 loop is CASSLSSGGTGELFF. CDR3 nucleotides: TGCGCCAGCAGCTTGTCTAGCGGGGGCACCGGGGAGCTGTTTTTT.

The chain employs TRBV5-4 and TRBJ1-2, with 7 bases fitting TRBD1. V gave up 5 bases and J gave up 2 bases; unmatched junction bases: 6. Germline CDR1 reads SGHNT; CDR2 reads YYREEE (reference sequence). The CDR3 has 14 residues. The CDR3 loop reads CASRWGQTNYGYTF. In nucleotides, the CDR3 is TGTGCCAGCAGGTGGGGACAGACCAACTATGGCTACACCTTC.

This sequence joins TRBV5-1 and TRBJ2-7, with TRBD1 matching 10 bases. The J segment lost 5 bases and the V segment lost 0 bases, leaving 8 bases of the junction unmatched. This CDR3 comprises 16 residues. Germline V gives CDR1 SGHRS, CDR2 YFSETQ. This CDR3 is CASSLAGQGIVDEQYF. Here the CDR3 DNA reads TGCGCCAGCAGCTTGGCGGGACAGGGGATCGTCGACGAGCAGTACTTC.

This chain links TRBV5-1 with TRBJ1-4; D is perhaps TRBD1 (6 bases). Germline CDR1 SGHRS, CDR2 YFSETQ. CDR3 length: 16 residues. V lost 0 bases and J lost 0, with 9 bases in between. CDR3 region: CASSLGTDATNEKLFF. The CDR3 region has the DNA TGCGCCAGCAGCTTGGGGACAGACGCAACTAATGAAAAACTGTTTTTT. The whole variable domain, remainder taken from reference TRBV5-1 and TRBJ1-4, is KAGVTQTPRYLIKTRGQQVTLSCSPISGHRSVSWYQQTPGQGLQFLFEYFSETQRNKGNFPGRFSGRQFSNSRSEMNVSTLELGDSALYLCASSLGTDATNEKLFFGSGTQLSVL.

This chain connects TRBV6-4 to TRBJ2-3; 10 bases match TRBD2. After removal of 4 bases from V and 3 bases from J, the junction contained 7 bases not matched to a gene. Germline loops: CDR1 MRHNA, CDR2 SNTAGT. The CDR3 is 16 amino acids. CDR3 protein: CASSAEAGGPTDTQYF. The CDR3 nucleotides are TGTGCCAGCAGTGCAGAAGCGGGAGGGCCAACAGATACGCAGTATTTT.

The chain has TRBV30 and TRBJ1-1; 8 bases align to TRBD1. The CDR3 runs 14 residues. From germline, CDR1 is GTSNPN and CDR2 SVGIG (reference sequence). Losses at the gene ends were 4 bases for V and 5 bases for J; bases not matched to a gene: 9. The CDR3 sequence is CAWNPQGAWTEAFF. In nucleotides, the CDR3 is TGTGCCTGGAATCCCCAGGGGGCGTGGACTGAAGCTTTCTTT.

The sample holds one count of this clone. The V call is TRBV21-1, the J call TRBJ2-2; the table's D gene call, TRBD1, was not cross checked with the DNA. TRBV21-1 is recorded as a pseudogene. This CDR3 contains 16 residues. The DNA for the CDR3 is TGTGCCAGCAGCAATATGGGGCGGCGGAACACCGGGGAGCTGTTTTTT. Translated: CASSNMGRRNTGELFF.

This chain uses TRBV6-6 with TRBJ1-3; D gene uncertain. V was pared by 6 bases and J by 7 bases, with 25 bases between. The V gene's germline CDR1 is MNHNY and CDR2 SVGAGI (reference sequence). The CDR3 spans 17 residues. CDR3 residues: CASSRGILHNAGNTIYF. In nucleotides, the CDR3 is TGTGCCAGCAGCCGAGGGATCCTACACAACGCGGGGAACACCATATATTTT.

This clone has a handful of counts. The chain employs TRBV6-5 and TRBJ1-3, with D possibly matching TRBD1 (5 bases). V lost 8 bases and J lost 8, with 16 bases in between. Germline assignment: CDR1 MNHEY and CDR2 SVGAGI. CDR3 size: 13 residues. The chain's CDR3 is CASGYTGRHTIYF. DNA for the CDR3: TGTGCCAGCGGGTACACAGGCCGGCACACCATATATTTT.

This clone is medium-sized (0.01 to 0.1%). V gene TRBV2 combines with J gene TRBJ2-1; TRBD2 matches 11 bases. V gave up 6 bases and J gave up 0 bases; unmatched junction bases: 4. The CDR3 spans 16 residues. Per germline, CDR1 SNHLY and CDR2 FYNNEI. This CDR3 reads CASRGTSGSSYNEQFF. The CDR3 DNA reads TGTGCCAGCAGGGGGACTAGCGGTAGCTCCTACAATGAGCAGTTCTTC.

The chain joins TRBV11-2 to TRBJ2-5; 9 bases fit TRBD2. The V gene end was trimmed by 5 bases and the J gene end by 5 bases; junction bases not matched to a gene: 6. CDR1 and CDR2 (germline): SGHAT, FQNNGV. The CDR3 is 14 amino acids. The CDR3 sequence: CASSVAGVRETQYF. The DNA for the CDR3 is TGTGCCAGCAGCGTAGCGGGGGTGAGGGAGACCCAGTACTTC.

This clone is medium-sized in the sample. This rearrangement joins TRBV4-2 to TRBJ2-3; 12 nucleotides align to TRBD2. Germline V gene lookup returns CDR1 LGHNA and CDR2 YNFKEQ. The V gene end was trimmed by 4 bases and the J gene end by 2 bases; junction bases not matched to a gene: 4. CDR3 length: 16 residues. Here the CDR3 reads CASSRTSGGTTDTQYF. CDR3 coding DNA: TGTGCCAGCAGCCGTACTAGCGGGGGGACCACAGATACGCAGTATTTT.

V gene TRBV6-5 combines with J gene TRBJ2-5; 9 bases line up with TRBD2. The CDR3 is made up of 16 amino acids. CDR1 is MNHEY and CDR2 is SVGAGI in the germline V gene. Trimming took 0 bases from V and 7 from J; bases not matched to a gene: 9. The CDR3 nucleotides are TGTGCCAGCAGTTACTCTCTAGCGGGGAGCAGAGGGACCCAGTACTTC. Residues: CASSYSLAGSRGTQYF.

By its share, this clone is medium-sized. The J gene is TRBJ2-7, the V gene TRBV5-1; 9 nucleotides agree with TRBD1. From germline, CDR1 is SGHRS and CDR2 YFSETQ. The CDR3 is made up of 15 amino acids. V lost 5 bases and J lost 6; bases outside the gene matches: 12. The CDR3 sequence is CASSGGQGRPSEQYF. DNA for the CDR3: TGCGCCAGCAGTGGTGGACAGGGGAGACCCTCCGAGCAGTACTTC.

The chain couples TRBV2 to TRBJ2-2; D may be TRBD2 (5 bases). The V end was cut by 2 bases, the J end by 0 bases, with 10 bases between. CDR3 size: 16 residues. CDR1 and CDR2 (germline): SNHLY, FYNNEI. The CDR3 spells CASSERPGTNTGELFF. CDR3 nucleotides: TGTGCCAGCAGTGAAAGGCCGGGAACGAACACCGGGGAGCTGTTTTTT.

This rearrangement joins TRBV5-1 to TRBJ2-7; perhaps TRBD2 as D (7 bases). The ends were cut back, 0 bases at V and 4 bases at J, with 14 bases in the middle. This CDR3 is 15 amino acids long. The germline V gene encodes CDR1 SGHRS and CDR2 YFSETQ. The CDR3 reads CASSLEQGGDYEQYF. The CDR3 coding sequence is TGCGCCAGCAGCTTGGAACAGGGAGGGGATTACGAGCAGTACTTC. The full variable domain, in which reference TRBV5-1 and TRBJ2-7 provide the parts outside the CDR3, is KAGVTQTPRYLIKTRGQQVTLSCSPISGHRSVSWYQQTPGQGLQFLFEYFSETQRNKGNFPGRFSGRQFSNSRSEMNVSTLELGDSALYLCASSLEQGGDYEQYFGPGTRLTVT.

This clone appeared once. This chain uses TRBV10-3 with TRBJ2-3; the match to TRBD1 covers 9 bases. This CDR3 has 15 residues. J lost 3 bases, V lost 6 bases, and 7 bases had no gene match. Looked up from germline, CDR1 is ENHRY and CDR2 is SYGVKD. The CDR3 DNA follows: TGTGCCATCAGCCTACAGGGGGCCGTGACAGATACGCAGTATTTT. This sequence encodes CAISLQGAVTDTQYF.

The rearrangement links TRBV5-4 to TRBJ2-7, with D possibly TRBD2 on 6 matching bases. The CDR3 sequence is 14 residues long. CDR1 and CDR2 from the germline V gene are SGHNT and YYREEE (reference sequence). The V and J ends lost 5 bases and 0 bases respectively, with 12 bases between them. CDR3 amino acids: CASSTGGPSYEQYF. For the CDR3, the DNA is TGTGCCAGCAGTACCGGGGGACCCTCCTACGAGCAGTACTTC.